The T cell receptor beta chain under discussion was sequenced for a study of blood T cell repertoires in COVID-19. Study-level background: Specimens from acute and convalescent COVID-19 originated in the United States, Italy and Spain. The analysed material was cDNA or gDNA that came from T cells, B-cell-depleted T cells, or PBMCs.

Repertoires were generated with immunoSEQ multiplex PCR, while TCRdb's copy carries only in-frame clones and drops some. Altogether roughly 200,000 clones are present, roughly 77% being singletons, with the ten largest covering roughly 6.8%. Trimming left V 5 bases short and J 8 bases short, with 11 bases between. This CDR3 region has 12 residues. Per germline, CDR1 SGHRS and CDR2 YFSETQ. The sequencing input was peripheral blood. The receptor was derived from a man in his 70s with active or convalescent COVID-19. The J gene is TRBJ2-1, the V gene TRBV5-1, with unresolved D. DNA of the CDR3: TGCGCCAGCAGTTTCGACCAGGATGAGCAGTTCTTC. This translates into CASSFDQDEQFF.